This T cell receptor beta chain was sequenced during a study of T-cell reconstitution after alpha-beta-depleted transplantation in children. Study-wide points: Among T cells one year after transplant, newly produced cells accounted for most counts and diversity. Surviving recipient T cells and thymic progenitors produced the high day-60 TCRbeta diversity seen in some patients. Several hundred expanded graft clones reportedly were the source of alpha-beta T cells about two months after transplant.

Unique molecular identifiers were incorporated into the prepared TCRbeta library. TCRdb fed the PCR reads into MiXCR, producing one record per CDR3 protein. The table has around 300,000 distinct CDR3 sequences, almost 8% seen once; the top ten hold over 7.5%. This clonotype was seen ten or more times. Its specificity is not known. CDR3 size: 14 residues. Germline values: CDR1 SQVTM, CDR2 ANQGSEA. Trimming left V 5 bases short and J 5 bases short, with 18 bases between. The chain uses TRBV29-1 and TRBJ1-2; D perhaps matches TRBD1 (5 bases). Here the sequenced sample was peripheral blood, taken 360 days after TCRalphabeta/CD19-depleted stem cell transplant. This clonotype was sampled from a female patient aged 2 to 10 who had a stem cell transplant for Fanconi anemia, so the T cells may come from the graft donor. CDR3 protein: CSVRAGKKEYGYTF. The CDR3 coding sequence is TGCAGCGTTCGTGCAGGGAAAAAGGAGTATGGCTACACCTTC.